Below are 17 T cell receptor beta chains sequenced from a single sample in a study of T cells in narcolepsy. Some clones are missing from TCRdb's copy, which holds only in-frame ones; the method was immunoSEQ multiplex PCR. Of about 30,000 clones in the sample, roughly four fifths were seen once. The sample was CD45RA- memory CD4+ T cells from PBMCs. These receptors came from a human donor with narcolepsy.

The sample holds a few counts of this clone. This chain links TRBV9 with TRBJ2-3, with TRBD2 identical over 7 bases. The CDR3 is 16 residues long. Germline loops: CDR1 SGDLS, CDR2 YYNGEE. V dropped 0 bases and J dropped 1; count of bases not matched to a gene: 5. The CDR3 loop reads CASSVVASGGTDTQYF. CDR3 in DNA: TGTGCCAGCAGCGTAGTGGCAAGCGGGGGCACAGATACGCAGTATTTT.

This clone was seen just once. The chain is built from TRBV5-8 and TRBJ1-5, with TRBD1 as a possible D gene (6 bases). Germline values: CDR1 SGHTS, CDR2 YDEGEE. Between the trimmed V and J ends, which lost 4 bases and 4 bases, there was a span of 18 bases. This CDR3 is 16 amino acids long. The CDR3 DNA sequence: TGTGCCAGCAGCCGTACAGGGTCCTCAACGAATCAGCCCCAGCATTTT. It codes for CASSRTGSSTNQPQHF.

J is TRBJ1-2 and V is TRBV6-6; TRBD1 aligns across 9 bases. After removal of 5 bases from V and 8 bases from J, the junction contained 6 bases not matched to a gene. The CDR3 covers 13 residues. CDR1 is MNHNY, CDR2 SVGAGI, per germline (reference sequence). Here the CDR3 reads CASSQQQGAGYTF. The DNA for the CDR3 is TGTGCCAGCAGTCAACAACAGGGGGCCGGCTACACCTTC.

This chain connects TRBV29-1 to TRBJ2-2, with 13 bases aligning to TRBD2. The CDR3 is 15 amino acids. V lost 6 bases to trimming and J lost 7 bases; unmatched junction nucleotides: 8. Germline values: CDR1 SQVTM, CDR2 ANQGSEA. This CDR3 is CSVLGLAGLGGELFF. For the CDR3, the DNA is TGCAGCGTCCTGGGACTAGCGGGGTTGGGCGGGGAGCTGTTTTTT.

This chain connects TRBV6-1 to TRBJ2-1, with 11 bases matching TRBD2. V lost 6 bases and J lost 9; bases outside the gene matches: 13. There are 16 residues in the CDR3. Germline V CDR1 and CDR2: MNHNS, SASEGT. The CDR3 nucleotides read TGTGCCAGCAGGGAACCGGGACTAGCGGTAGGGGCTGAGCAGTTCTTC. Translating it yields CASREPGLAVGAEQFF.

The chain combines TRBV30 with TRBJ1-5; D unresolved. V lost 2 bases and J 1 base, leaving 18 bases between the germline ends. In germline, CDR1 is GTSNPN, CDR2 SVGIG (reference sequence). CDR3 length equals 17 residues. The CDR3 loop is CAWSPTLGSRSNQPQHF. Written as DNA, the CDR3 is TGTGCCTGGAGTCCAACCCTGGGGTCTCGGAGCAATCAGCCCCAGCATTTT.

The chain uses TRBV5-6 and TRBJ2-5, with TRBD2 matching over 10 bases. The germline V gene encodes CDR1 SGHDT and CDR2 YYEEEE. After removal of 0 bases from V and 2 bases from J, the junction contained 4 bases not matched to a gene. This CDR3 has 16 amino acids. CDR3 loop: CASSLGTSGLQETQYF. In DNA, the CDR3 is TGTGCCAGCAGCTTGGGGACTAGCGGACTACAAGAGACCCAGTACTTC.

The chain has TRBV7-8 and TRBJ1-1; tentatively, D is TRBD1 (5 bases). This CDR3 region has 14 residues. Trimming shortened V by 1 base and J by 6 bases, and 12 bases separated the two germline ends. Germline V gene sequence: CDR1 SGHVS, CDR2 FQNEAQ. The CDR3 bases are TGTGCCAGCAGCTTAGTGGATCTGGGGCCTGAAGCTTTCTTT. Encoded protein: CASSLVDLGPEAFF.

DNA for the CDR3: TGTGCCAGTAGCCTGACAGGGTCTGACACTGAAGCTTTCTTT. Protein: CASSLTGSDTEAFF. The chain is built from TRBV19 and TRBJ1-1, with 7 bases identical to TRBD1. This CDR3 is 14 amino acids long. V gave up 6 bases and J gave up 3 bases; unmatched junction bases: 7. Germline V gene data show CDR1 as LNHDA and CDR2 as SQIVND (reference sequence).

The chain joins TRBV6-6 to TRBJ1-2, with D possibly TRBD1 on 6 matching bases. The CDR3 extends over 15 amino acids. Germline lookup yields CDR1 MNHNY and CDR2 SVGAGI (reference sequence). V shed 7 bases and J shed 6 bases, with 21 bases lying between them. The DNA for the CDR3 is TGTGCCAGCAACTCCGAATTAGGCAGGGGCCATGGCTACACCTTC. Translation: CASNSELGRGHGYTF.

J is TRBJ1-5 and V is TRBV7-2; D remains ambiguous. The CDR3 has 15 residues. Trimming cost V 6 bases and J 2 bases, with 14 bases left between them. Germline-derived CDR1 and CDR2 are SGHTA and FQGNSA. CDR3 sequence reads: CASSLLEVGNQPQHF. CDR3 coding DNA: TGTGCCAGCAGTCTTCTTGAAGTTGGCAATCAGCCCCAGCATTTT.

Only a few counts were recorded for this clone. The V gene is TRBV7-3, the J gene TRBJ2-2; D may be TRBD1 (6 bases). Germline-derived CDR1 and CDR2 are SGHTA and FQGTGA. V shed 6 bases and J shed 1 base, with 12 bases lying between them. The CDR3 has 15 amino acids. The CDR3 reads CASRIPGQNTGELFF. The DNA for the CDR3 is TGTGCCAGCAGGATTCCGGGACAGAACACCGGGGAGCTGTTTTTT.

V is TRBV6-1 and J is TRBJ1-3; TRBD1 matches 7 bases. There are 15 residues in the CDR3. CDR1 is MNHNS and CDR2 is SASEGT in the germline V gene. The trim removed 6 bases at V and 2 bases at J, leaving 7 bases unmatched. CDR3 sequence reads: CASSLTGATGNTIYF. CDR3 sequence (DNA): TGTGCCAGCAGCCTCACAGGGGCTACTGGAAACACCATATATTTT.

The chain employs TRBV2 and TRBJ2-1; unclear D gene. The CDR3 consists of 11 residues. V was clipped by 4 bases and J by 8 bases, with 6 bases between them. CDR1 and CDR2 (germline): SNHLY, FYNNEI. The CDR3 bases are TGTGCCAGCAGTGTAAGCTATGAGCAGTTCTTC. As protein: CASSVSYEQFF.

The rearrangement links TRBV2 to TRBJ1-2; the match to TRBD1 covers 7 bases. Trimming at V came to 4 bases and at J to 1 base, leaving 3 bases not matched to a gene. Germline assignment: CDR1 SNHLY and CDR2 FYNNEI. The length of the CDR3 is 14 residues. The CDR3 DNA reads TGTGCCAGCAGTGTGAGACAGGGTAACTATGGCTACACCTTC. It specifies CASSVRQGNYGYTF.

The chain is built from TRBV15 and TRBJ2-5; TRBD2 might be the D (6 bases). The assigned J gene may be wrong: the sequence end matches TRBJ2-7 better. The CDR3 contains 14 residues. CDR1 is LNHNV, CDR2 YYDKDF, per germline (reference sequence). CDR3 nucleotide sequence: TGTGCCACCAGCAGAGAGCAGGGAGGCTACGAGCAGTACTTC. Translation: CATSREQGGYEQYF.

The chain recombines TRBV7-6 with TRBJ2-5; D remains unclear. Germline V gene lookup returns CDR1 SGHVS and CDR2 FNYEAQ. The CDR3 length is 14 residues. V dropped 4 bases and J dropped 5 bases, with 14 bases sitting between them. The CDR3 sequence is CASSYQVRAETQYF. The CDR3 DNA reads as TGTGCCAGCAGCTACCAGGTCCGCGCGGAGACCCAGTACTTC.